A selection of T cell receptor beta chains follows, all from one sample in a study of identical twins. TCRdb independently ran MiXCR on the 5' RACE reads; one entry per CDR3 protein. The profile shows approximately 700,000 distinct CDR3 sequences, roughly 18% of them singletons. The data were also submitted as part of a second study, on T cells expressing NK-cell markers.

Material: PBMCs. The receptors shown here come from a woman younger than 30 in good health. Each CDR3 is given with its conserved first and last residue. Each record gives: CDR3 DNA, CDR3 protein, D gene, V gene, J gene, clone size. D genes are given only for firm matches. Clone size is given for some rows only: seen once, a few or many times, or a class if the clone is expanded.

DNA: TGCGCCAGCGGAATACAGGGTTCGCACGAGCAGTACTTC
CDR3: CASGIQGSHEQYF
D: .
V: TRBV5-1
J: TRBJ2-7
size: few

DNA: TGCGCCAGCAGCCGACAGGAGCCTAACAATGAAAAACTGTTTTTT
CDR3: CASSRQEPNNEKLFF
D: .
V: TRBV5-1
J: TRBJ1-4
size: few

DNA: TGCAGTGCGCCCGAAATCACAGATACGCAGTATTTT
CDR3: CSAPEITDTQYF
D: .
V: TRBV20-1
J: TRBJ2-3
size: few

DNA: TGTGCCAGCAGCCCCGGGAGAGGTATCAACTATGGCTACACCTTC
CDR3: CASSPGRGINYGYTF
D: .
V: TRBV6-1
J: TRBJ1-2
size: .

DNA: TGTGCCAGCACTCTAGCGGGGGGGGAACAAGAGACCCAGTACTTC
CDR3: CASTLAGGEQETQYF
D: TRBD2
V: TRBV7-9
J: TRBJ2-5
size: few

DNA: TGTGCCAGCAGCTCAGGGACCACTTCCTACGAGCAGTACTTC
CDR3: CASSSGTTSYEQYF
D: .
V: TRBV9
J: TRBJ2-7
size: .

DNA: TGCAGTGCGGGACCGACAGGGACCTACGAGCAGTACTTC
CDR3: CSAGPTGTYEQYF
D: TRBD1
V: TRBV20-1
J: TRBJ2-7
size: .

DNA: TGTGCCAGCAGTTTTGACAACTATGGCTACACCTTC
CDR3: CASSFDNYGYTF
D: .
V: TRBV12-3/TRBV12-4
J: TRBJ1-2
size: many

DNA: TGTGCCACCAGCAGAGCCAGGGAAGAGACCCAGTACTTC
CDR3: CATSRAREETQYF
D: .
V: TRBV15
J: TRBJ2-5
size: few

DNA: TGTGCCAGCAGTTACTCCCTTACAGAGGGAGGGTACGAGACCCAGTACTTC
CDR3: CASSYSLTEGGYETQYF
D: TRBD2
V: TRBV6-2/TRBV6-3
J: TRBJ2-5
size: few

DNA: TGCAGTGCTAGAGATGATGCTAGCGCAGAGACCCAGTACTTC
CDR3: CSARDDASAETQYF
D: .
V: TRBV20-1
J: TRBJ2-5
size: few

DNA: TGTGCCAGCAACCTCGCCCCGGGGGAGACCCAGTACTTC
CDR3: CASNLAPGETQYF
D: .
V: TRBV7-9
J: TRBJ2-5
size: few

DNA: TGTGCCACCAGCAGAGATCGACATAACTACTACGAGCAGTACTTC
CDR3: CATSRDRHNYYEQYF
D: .
V: TRBV15
J: TRBJ2-7
size: few

DNA: TGCAGCGTCGATGTGGACAGGGTAAAAGTCAATGAGCAGTTCTTC
CDR3: CSVDVDRVKVNEQFF
D: TRBD1
V: TRBV29-1
J: TRBJ2-1
size: .

DNA: TGTGCCAGCAGCCCCCGGACTGCCCACCCCGGGGAGCTGTTTTTT
CDR3: CASSPRTAHPGELFF
D: .
V: TRBV7-9
J: TRBJ2-2
size: few

DNA: TGTGCCAGCAGTCCTAATGCGGGACTAGCGGGAGTGCAGTTCTTC
CDR3: CASSPNAGLAGVQFF
D: TRBD2
V: TRBV6-1
J: TRBJ2-1
size: .

DNA: TGTGCCAGCAGTTTAGGTGGTAGACGATACAATGAGCAGTTCTTC
CDR3: CASSLGGRRYNEQFF
D: .
V: TRBV12-3/TRBV12-4
J: TRBJ2-1
size: .

DNA: TGTGCTAGTGGTTTGCCTACAGCGACGACGCAGTATTTT
CDR3: CASGLPTATTQYF
D: .
V: TRBV12-5
J: TRBJ2-3
size: once

DNA: TGTGCCAGCAGCTTAGAGCGCATCGACCCAGGGGAGCTGTTTTTT
CDR3: CASSLERIDPGELFF
D: .
V: TRBV11-1
J: TRBJ2-2
size: few

DNA: TGCGCCAGCAGCTGGGGACCGTTAGGGACCCAGTACTTC
CDR3: CASSWGPLGTQYF
D: .
V: TRBV5-1
J: TRBJ2-5
size: .

DNA: TGTGCCAGCAGTGTGGACAGGGCGGAATCACCCCTCCACTTT
CDR3: CASSVDRAESPLHF
D: TRBD1
V: TRBV2
J: TRBJ1-6
size: .

DNA: TGCAGCGTTGGAAGGGTCTTAAATGAGCAGTTCTTC
CDR3: CSVGRVLNEQFF
D: .
V: TRBV29-1
J: TRBJ2-1
size: few

DNA: TGTGCCAGCAGCTCACCCGGGGGGGCAGATACGCAGTATTTT
CDR3: CASSSPGGADTQYF
D: TRBD2
V: TRBV7-2
J: TRBJ2-3
size: .

DNA: TGTGCCAGCAGTTTAAGTTCTGGCGATGAGCAGTTCTTC
CDR3: CASSLSSGDEQFF
D: .
V: TRBV28
J: TRBJ2-1
size: .

DNA: TGCAGTGCTAGAAGGAGCCAAGAGACCCAGTACTTC
CDR3: CSARRSQETQYF
D: .
V: TRBV20-1
J: TRBJ2-5
size: many